A single sample gave rise to the 21 T cell receptor beta chains below, sequenced in a study of cytomegalovirus exposure and HLA in healthy donors. It was with 60 Vbeta and 13 Jbeta primers that the PCR ran. Assay: immunoSEQ multiplex PCR; the TCRdb copy retains only in-frame clones and omits some. This table has over 150,000 clones, roughly 80% appearing once. The source material was PBMCs. Receptors originate from a woman in her thirties in good health and CMV-seronegative.

The chain employs TRBV7-9 and TRBJ2-2; D perhaps matches TRBD2 (6 bases). The germline CDR1 and CDR2 sequences are SEHNR and FQNEAQ (reference sequence). V lost 2 bases and J lost 1, with 14 bases in between. The CDR3 is 17 residues long. Written as DNA, the CDR3 is TGTGCCAGCAGCTTAAATCCGAGGGAGGTGAACACCGGGGAGCTGTTTTTT. Protein product: CASSLNPREVNTGELFF.

V and J are TRBV15 and TRBJ2-7, with D possibly TRBD2 on 6 matching bases. The CDR3 is 16 amino acids. The V end was cut by 0 bases, the J end by 9 bases, with 21 bases between. CDR1 is LNHNV, CDR2 YYDKDF, per germline (reference sequence). CDR3 sequence: CATSRELAVRPDGQYF. In DNA form, the CDR3 reads TGTGCCACCAGCAGAGAATTAGCGGTTCGGCCTGACGGGCAGTACTTC.

To note about this clone: The CDR3 does not close with the conserved phenylalanine or tryptophan, likely indicating a read error. DNA of the CDR3: TGTGCCAGCAGTTTTTACGTGGCTAACTATGGCTACACCTCC. It yields the protein CASSFYVANYGYTS. The chain combines TRBV28 with TRBJ1-2; D remains unclear. Germline V CDR1 and CDR2: MDHEN, SYDVKM. The CDR3 sequence is 14 residues long. The germline V and J ends were trimmed by 3 bases and 0 bases, with 8 bases remaining between them.

The sample holds a few counts of this clone. The V call is TRBV2, the J call TRBJ2-6, with TRBD1 identical over 12 bases. This CDR3 spans 20 amino acids. The germline V gene encodes CDR1 SNHLY and CDR2 FYNNEI. V trimming: 3 bases; J trimming: 1 base; junction bases outside the gene matches: 10. In DNA form, the CDR3 reads TGTGCCAGCAGTGACCCCGTCGGGACAGGGGGCTCATCTGGGGCCAACGTCCTGACTTTC. Translated, it gives CASSDPVGTGGSSGANVLTF.

The rearrangement links TRBV2 to TRBJ2-2; D is unresolved. Per the germline V gene, CDR1 is SNHLY and CDR2 is FYNNEI. The CDR3 runs 14 residues. The V end was cut by 2 bases, the J end by 0 bases, with 4 bases between. CDR3 coding DNA: TGTGCCAGCAGTGAACAGACGAACACCGGGGAGCTGTTTTTT. As protein: CASSEQTNTGELFF.

The rearrangement joins TRBV6-1 to TRBJ1-1, with D possibly TRBD1 on 6 matching bases. Germline values: CDR1 MNHNS, CDR2 SASEGT. V was trimmed by 4 bases and J by 5 bases, leaving 14 bases between them. The CDR3 runs 14 residues. In DNA form, the CDR3 reads TGTGCCAGCAGTGTGTCGGGACACGGGACTGAAGCTTTCTTT. It translates to CASSVSGHGTEAFF.

V gene TRBV7-9 combines with J gene TRBJ2-7, with D possibly matching TRBD1 (5 bases). The V gene's germline CDR1 is SEHNR and CDR2 FQNEAQ (reference sequence). Trimming removed 3 bases at V and 6 bases at J, with 18 bases between. This CDR3 has 15 amino acids. The CDR3 loop reads CASSFPMGPYAEQYF. In nucleotides, the CDR3 is TGTGCCAGCAGCTTCCCGATGGGGCCGTACGCCGAGCAGTACTTC.

V usage is TRBV18 and J usage is TRBJ2-1; 8 bases match TRBD1. V lost 4 bases, J lost 9 bases, and 17 bases stayed unmatched. The CDR3 spans 17 residues. CDR1 and CDR2 (germline): KGHSH, LQKENI. This CDR3 is CASSQRTGKRAPIEQFF. In nucleotides, the CDR3 is TGTGCCAGCTCACAAAGGACAGGGAAGCGGGCCCCCATTGAGCAGTTCTTC.

This chain joins TRBV2 and TRBJ2-7; 9 bases line up with TRBD1. The V and J ends lost 5 bases and 2 bases, in that order; junction bases with no gene match: 10. Germline CDR1 is SNHLY and CDR2 is FYNNEI. The CDR3 is made up of 16 amino acids. CDR3 DNA sequence: TGTGCCAGCAGTCTCCTCCGGGACAGGGCTCCCTACGAGCAGTACTTC. Its translation: CASSLLRDRAPYEQYF.

This clone occurred a few times. The CDR3 here is CASTPGQGAFYGYTF. CDR3 DNA sequence: TGTGCCAGCACCCCCGGACAGGGGGCTTTCTATGGCTACACCTTC. The chain couples TRBV28 to TRBJ1-2, with 11 bases that match TRBD1. CDR3 length: 15 residues. The junction had 8 bases not matched to a gene; V was cut back by 7 bases and J by 4 bases. Germline CDR1 is MDHEN and CDR2 is SYDVKM.

The V gene is TRBV30, the J gene TRBJ2-2; TRBD1 might be the D (6 bases). The CDR3 spans 12 residues. Trimming took off 5 bases at V and 8 bases at J, with 12 bases between the two ends. CDR1 GTSNPN and CDR2 SVGIG come from the germline V gene (reference sequence). The CDR3 loop reads CAWRQVEGELFF. The CDR3 DNA reads as TGTGCCTGGCGACAGGTTGAGGGGGAGCTGTTTTTT.

The chain couples TRBV7-6 to TRBJ1-2, with 7 bases that match TRBD1. The V and J ends lost 5 bases and 8 bases, in that order; junction bases with no gene match: 11. In germline, CDR1 is SGHVS, CDR2 FNYEAQ. CDR3 size: 14 residues. CDR3 nucleotide sequence: TGTGCCAGCAGCCCCACTCTCTACAGGGGCGGCTACACCTTC. Translating it yields CASSPTLYRGGYTF.

A word on this clone: Germline and junction disagree at one end, which may indicate a read error. The chain uses TRBV18 and TRBJ1-5, with a tentative D call TRBD1 (5 bases). Germline V gives CDR1 KGHSH, CDR2 LQKENI. The CDR3 has 14 amino acids. CDR3 sequence (DNA): TGTGCCAGCCCACCACTACAGGTCAATCAGCCCCAGCATTTT. Residues: CASPPLQVNQPQHF.

This clone was counted only a few times. The chain recombines TRBV9 with TRBJ2-1, with 9 bases matching TRBD2. Germline V CDR1 and CDR2: SGDLS, YYNGEE. This CDR3 spans 16 amino acids. V was clipped by 3 bases and J by 2 bases; unmatched bases: 6. CDR3 in amino acids: CASSGSGRETYNEQFF. CDR3 DNA sequence: TGTGCCAGCAGCGGTAGCGGGAGAGAGACCTACAATGAGCAGTTCTTC.

J is TRBJ2-3 and V is TRBV29-1; TRBD2 is a possible D gene (5 bases). Trimming took 5 bases from V and 1 from J, leaving 19 bases between them. Germline V CDR1 and CDR2: SQVTM, ANQGSEA. The CDR3 covers 16 residues. The DNA of the CDR3 is TGCAGCGTTCTCGCGGGCGCGCGGTGGGGCACAGATACGCAGTATTTT. It specifies CSVLAGARWGTDTQYF.

The J gene is TRBJ2-3, the V gene TRBV30; D is possibly TRBD1 (6 bases). This CDR3 has 18 residues. V gave up 0 bases and J gave up 4 bases, with 23 bases separating them. The germline CDR1 and CDR2 sequences are GTSNPN and SVGIG (reference sequence). The CDR3 DNA follows: TGTGCCTGGAGTGTCATGGAGGAAGTGGGGGCGATCGCAGATACGCAGTATTTT. Translated, it gives CAWSVMEEVGAIADTQYF.

This rearrangement joins TRBV4-1 to TRBJ1-3; possibly TRBD1 for D (6 bases). The germline V gene has CDR1 MGHRA and CDR2 YSYEKL. With 1 base removed from V and 3 bases from J, the gap between germline ends came to 13 bases. This CDR3 region has 16 residues. CDR3 DNA: TGCGCCAGCAGCCAAGTTCCAGGGGCGTTTGGAAACACCATATATTTT. This gives the protein CASSQVPGAFGNTIYF.

V usage is TRBV27 and J usage is TRBJ1-1; no clear D. The CDR3 covers 15 residues. V gave up 1 base and J gave up 0 bases, with 9 bases separating them. The germline CDR1 and CDR2 sequences are MNHEY and SMNVEV (reference sequence). This chain's CDR3 is CASSLLAIMNTEAFF. The DNA for the CDR3 is TGTGCCAGCAGTTTATTAGCCATTATGAACACTGAAGCTTTCTTT.

The rearrangement links TRBV5-4 to TRBJ2-7; 11 bases are a match to TRBD1. V dropped 4 bases and J dropped 2; count of bases not matched to a gene: 5. The germline V gene has CDR1 SGHNT and CDR2 YYREEE (reference sequence). The CDR3 length is 15 residues. Written as DNA, the CDR3 is TGTGCCAGCAGCCGGGGACAGGGGGGACCCTACGAGCAGTACTTC. Protein sequence: CASSRGQGGPYEQYF.

V usage is TRBV10-3 and J usage is TRBJ1-2, with 7 positions matching TRBD1. The CDR3 loop spans 13 amino acids. Trimming cost V 7 bases and J 7 bases; bases outside gene matches: 9. Germline CDR1 is ENHRY and CDR2 is SYGVKD. CDR3 loop: CAITRQGVSGYTF. In nucleotides, the CDR3 is TGTGCCATCACAAGGCAGGGGGTCTCTGGCTACACCTTC.

This clone was observed a few times. The chain links TRBV6-6 to TRBJ1-5; 9 nucleotides match TRBD1. Germline trimming cut 5 bases from V and 5 bases from J; bases unmatched to any gene: 1. Germline CDR1 reads MNHNY; CDR2 reads SVGAGI (reference sequence). The CDR3 is made up of 13 amino acids. CDR3 loop: CASSGTGYQPQHF. CDR3 DNA: TGTGCCAGCAGTGGGACAGGGTATCAGCCCCAGCATTTT.